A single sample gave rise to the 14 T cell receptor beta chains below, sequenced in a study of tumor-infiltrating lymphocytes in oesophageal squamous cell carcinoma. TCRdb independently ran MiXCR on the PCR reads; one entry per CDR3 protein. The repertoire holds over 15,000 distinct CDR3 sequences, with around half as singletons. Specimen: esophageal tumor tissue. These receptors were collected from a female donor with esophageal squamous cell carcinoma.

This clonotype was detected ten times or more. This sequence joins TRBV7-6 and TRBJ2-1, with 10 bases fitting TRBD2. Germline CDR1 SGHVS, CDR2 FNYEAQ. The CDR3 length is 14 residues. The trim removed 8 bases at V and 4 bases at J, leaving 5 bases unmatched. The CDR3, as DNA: TGTGCCAGCTCCACTAGCGGGGTTTACAATGAGCAGTTCTTC. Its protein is CASSTSGVYNEQFF.

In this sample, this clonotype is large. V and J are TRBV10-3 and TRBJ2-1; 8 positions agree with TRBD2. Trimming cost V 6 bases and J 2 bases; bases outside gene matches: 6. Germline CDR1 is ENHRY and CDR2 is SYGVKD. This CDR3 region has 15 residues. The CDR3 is CAIRIDSGAYNEQFF. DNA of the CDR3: TGTGCCATCAGAATCGATAGCGGGGCCTACAATGAGCAGTTCTTC.

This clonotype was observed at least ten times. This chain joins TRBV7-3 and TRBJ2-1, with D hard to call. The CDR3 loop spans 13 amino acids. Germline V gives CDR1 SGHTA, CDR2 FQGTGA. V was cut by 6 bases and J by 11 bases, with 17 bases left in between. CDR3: CASSSSGLPQQFF. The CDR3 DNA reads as TGTGCCAGCAGTTCCTCTGGCCTACCACAGCAGTTCTTC. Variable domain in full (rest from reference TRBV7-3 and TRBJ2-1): GAGVSQTPSNKVTEKGKYVELRCDPISGHTALYWYRQSLGQGPEFLIYFQGTGAADDSGLPNDRFFAVRPEGSVSTLKIQRTERGDSAVYLCASSSSGLPQQFFGPGTRLTVL.

The chain's CDR3 is CASSLVGGDTDTQYF. The CDR3 DNA is TGTGCCAGCAGCTTAGTGGGAGGGGACACAGATACGCAGTATTTT. The genes are TRBV7-2 and TRBJ2-3; 7 bases align to TRBD2. The CDR3 extends over 15 amino acids. V lost 1 base to trimming and J lost 2 bases; unmatched junction nucleotides: 3. Per germline, CDR1 SGHTA and CDR2 FQGNSA.

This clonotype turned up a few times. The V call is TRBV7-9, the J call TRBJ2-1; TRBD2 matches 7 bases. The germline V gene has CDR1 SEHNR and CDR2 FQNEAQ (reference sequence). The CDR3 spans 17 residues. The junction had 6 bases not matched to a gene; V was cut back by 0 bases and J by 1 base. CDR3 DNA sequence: TGTGCCAGCAGCTTAGCCTACGATAGCGGGTCCTACAATGAGCAGTTCTTC. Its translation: CASSLAYDSGSYNEQFF. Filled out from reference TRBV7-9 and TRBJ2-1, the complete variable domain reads DTGVSQNPRHKITKRGQNVTFRCDPISEHNRLYWYRQTLGQGPEFLTYFQNEAQLEKSRLLSDRFSAERPKGSFSTLEIQRTEQGDSAMYLCASSLAYDSGSYNEQFFGPGTRLTVL.

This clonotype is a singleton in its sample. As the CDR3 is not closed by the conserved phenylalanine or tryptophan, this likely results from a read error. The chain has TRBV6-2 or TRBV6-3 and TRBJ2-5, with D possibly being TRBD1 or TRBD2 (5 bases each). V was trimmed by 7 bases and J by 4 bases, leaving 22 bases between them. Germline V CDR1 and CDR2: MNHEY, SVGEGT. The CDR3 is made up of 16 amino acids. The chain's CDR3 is CASTRGRGRRTETQYL. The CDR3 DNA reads TGTGCCAGCACAAGAGGTCGGGGACGCAGAACAGAGACCCAGTACCTC.

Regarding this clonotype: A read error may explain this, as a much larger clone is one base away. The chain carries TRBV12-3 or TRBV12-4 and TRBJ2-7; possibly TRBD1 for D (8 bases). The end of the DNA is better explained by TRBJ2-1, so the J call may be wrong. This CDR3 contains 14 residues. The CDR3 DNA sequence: TGTGCCAGCAGTTCCTCGACAGGGGACTACGAGCAGTTCTTC. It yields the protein CASSSSTGDYEQFF.

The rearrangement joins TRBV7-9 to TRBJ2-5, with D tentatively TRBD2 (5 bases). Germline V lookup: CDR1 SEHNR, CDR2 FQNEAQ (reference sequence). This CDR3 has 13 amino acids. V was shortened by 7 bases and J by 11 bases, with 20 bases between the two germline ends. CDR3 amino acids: CASTFYRAREQYF. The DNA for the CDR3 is TGTGCCAGCACCTTCTATCGGGCAAGGGAGCAGTACTTC.

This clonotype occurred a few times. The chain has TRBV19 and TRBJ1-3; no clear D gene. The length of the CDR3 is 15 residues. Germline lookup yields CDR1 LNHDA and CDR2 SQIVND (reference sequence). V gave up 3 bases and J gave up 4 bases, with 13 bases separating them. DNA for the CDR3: TGTGCCAGTAGTATCCGGGGAGCTGTCGGAAACACCATATATTTT. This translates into CASSIRGAVGNTIYF.

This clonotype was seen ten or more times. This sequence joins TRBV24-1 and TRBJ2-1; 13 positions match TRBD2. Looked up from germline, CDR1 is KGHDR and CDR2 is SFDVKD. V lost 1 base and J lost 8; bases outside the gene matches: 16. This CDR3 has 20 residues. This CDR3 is CATSDFPPTTSGRAFHEQFF. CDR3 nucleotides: TGTGCCACCAGTGATTTCCCCCCTACTACTAGCGGGAGGGCCTTCCATGAGCAGTTCTTC.

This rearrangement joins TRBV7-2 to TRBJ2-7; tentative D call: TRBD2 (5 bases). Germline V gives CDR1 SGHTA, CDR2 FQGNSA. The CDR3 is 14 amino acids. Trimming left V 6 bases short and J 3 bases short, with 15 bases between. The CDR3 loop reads CASRPGSSGYEQYF. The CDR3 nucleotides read TGTGCCAGCAGGCCGGGGTCCAGCGGCTACGAGCAGTACTTC. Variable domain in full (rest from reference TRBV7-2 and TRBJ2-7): GAGVSQSPSNKVTEKGKDVELRCDPISGHTALYWYRQSLGQGLEFLIYFQGNSAPDKSGLPSDRFSAERTGGSVSTLTIQRTQQEDSAVYLCASRPGSSGYEQYFGPGTRLTVT.

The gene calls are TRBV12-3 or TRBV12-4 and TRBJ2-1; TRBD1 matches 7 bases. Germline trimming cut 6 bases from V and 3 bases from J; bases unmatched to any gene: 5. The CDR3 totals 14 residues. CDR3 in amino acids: CASSLTGLYNEQFF. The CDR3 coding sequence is TGTGCCAGCAGCTTGACAGGGCTCTACAATGAGCAGTTCTTC.

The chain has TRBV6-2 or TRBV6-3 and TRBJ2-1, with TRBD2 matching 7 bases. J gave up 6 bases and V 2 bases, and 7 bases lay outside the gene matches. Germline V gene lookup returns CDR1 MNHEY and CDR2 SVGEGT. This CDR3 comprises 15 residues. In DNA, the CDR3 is TGTGCCAGCAGTTACACCCCTAGCGGCCGCAATGAGCAGTTCTTC. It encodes CASSYTPSGRNEQFF.

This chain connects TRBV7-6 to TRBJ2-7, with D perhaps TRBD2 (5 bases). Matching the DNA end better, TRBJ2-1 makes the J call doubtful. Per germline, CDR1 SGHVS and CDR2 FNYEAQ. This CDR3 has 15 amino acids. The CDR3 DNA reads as TGTGCCAGCAGCCCCGCGGGCTTCTCCTACAATGAGCAGTTCTTC. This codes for CASSPAGFSYNEQFF.